The 3 T cell receptor beta chains below all came from one sample that was sequenced in a study of blood T cell repertoires in COVID-19 (TCRdb year 2020). Libraries were built with the immunoSEQ multiplex PCR assay. The source is immuneACCESS, and TCRdb retained only in-frame sequences with V and J called. Part of the clones is not carried over; for the studies checked, unresolved V genes explain less than half of this, and the remainder is unexplained. The sample has hundreds of thousands of clones on record, roughly 80% of them singletons. The top ten hold about 9.5% of the sample. Sequenced material: peripheral blood. The source of these receptors is a woman of 80 years or more with acute or convalescent COVID-19.

This sequence joins TRBV5-1 and TRBJ2-2, with D unresolved. The CDR3 spans 15 residues. V lost 5 bases, J lost 3 bases, and 14 bases lay in between. Germline CDR1 and CDR2: SGHRS and YFSETQ. As DNA, the CDR3 is TGCGCCAGCAGTTCGACGGTCGGAGACACCGGGGAGCTGTTTTTT. Translation gives CASSSTVGDTGELFF. The full variable domain, completed using reference TRBV5-1 and TRBJ2-2, is KAGVTQTPRYLIKTRGQQVTLSCSPISGHRSVSWYQQTPGQGLQFLFEYFSETQRNKGNFPGRFSGRQFSNSRSEMNVSTLELGDSALYLCASSSTVGDTGELFFGEGSRLTVL.

This clone was detected only once. The chain joins TRBV5-1 to TRBJ2-2, with D unclear. Germline V CDR1 and CDR2: SGHRS, YFSETQ. V lost 3 bases to trimming and J lost 1 base, with 7 bases between them. This CDR3 comprises 14 residues. CDR3 in amino acids: CASSYGQNTGELFF. The CDR3 DNA follows: TGCGCCAGCAGCTATGGCCAGAACACCGGGGAGCTGTTTTTT.

The chain carries TRBV5-1 and TRBJ2-7; the match to TRBD1 covers 8 bases. CDR3 length equals 16 residues. Per the germline V gene, CDR1 is SGHRS and CDR2 is YFSETQ. The V and J ends lost 2 bases and 3 bases, in that order; junction bases with no gene match: 10. The CDR3 coding sequence is TGCGCCAGCAGCTTCGGTGGGACAGGAGGATTCTACGAGCAGTACTTC. This encodes CASSFGGTGGFYEQYF.